This entry concerns a single TCR beta chain. The entry originates in a study of cytomegalovirus exposure and HLA in healthy donors. Germline V gives CDR1 SGHNT, CDR2 YENEEA. The V segment lost 4 bases and the J segment 10 bases; nucleotides outside the gene matches: 3. The CDR3 sequence is 13 residues long. Sequencing used immunoSEQ multiplex PCR; TCRdb keeps in-frame clones, though not all of them. The data hold about 120,000 clones, with 85% to 90% observed a single time. The source of this sequence is a woman aged 18-29 years in good health and CMV-seropositive. The J gene is TRBJ2-4, the V gene TRBV11-3; 11 nucleotides line up with TRBD1. The source material was PBMCs. DNA for the CDR3: TGTGCCAGCAGCTCCGGGACAGGGGGGATTCAGTACTTC. Its translation is CASSSGTGGIQYF.